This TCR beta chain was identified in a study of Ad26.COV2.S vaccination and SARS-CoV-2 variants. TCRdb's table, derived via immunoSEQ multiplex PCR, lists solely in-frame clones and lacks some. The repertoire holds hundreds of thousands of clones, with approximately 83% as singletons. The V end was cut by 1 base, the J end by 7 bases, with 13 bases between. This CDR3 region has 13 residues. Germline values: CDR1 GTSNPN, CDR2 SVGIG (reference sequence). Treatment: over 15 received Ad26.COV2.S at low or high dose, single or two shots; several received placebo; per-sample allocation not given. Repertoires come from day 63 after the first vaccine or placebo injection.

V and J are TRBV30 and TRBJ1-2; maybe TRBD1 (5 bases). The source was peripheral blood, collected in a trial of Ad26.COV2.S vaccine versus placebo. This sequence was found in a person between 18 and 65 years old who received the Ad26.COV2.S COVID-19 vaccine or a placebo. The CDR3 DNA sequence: TGTGCCTGGAGTGAACAGGTCGTCGGTGGCTACACCTTC. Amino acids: CAWSEQVVGGYTF.